A selection of T cell receptor beta chains follows, all from one sample in a study of Ad26.COV2.S vaccination and SARS-CoV-2 variants. Repertoires were generated with immunoSEQ multiplex PCR, while TCRdb's copy carries only in-frame clones and drops some. The sample has some 290,000 clones; roughly 86% are singletons. Sample: peripheral blood, taken in a trial of Ad26.COV2.S vaccine versus placebo. The origin of the receptors is a person between 18 and 65 years old who received the Ad26.COV2.S COVID-19 vaccine or a placebo. CDR3s include the opening cysteine and the closing phenylalanine or tryptophan. The D gene is left open where the match is weak. Some rows mark clone size as missing; the rest say once, few, many or name a class of expanded clone.

J	V	size	D	DNA	CDR3
TRBJ2-2	TRBV5-1	.	TRBD2	TGCGCCAGCAGCTCCTTCGCGGGGGATCCCACCGGGGAGCTGTTTTTT	CASSSFAGDPTGELFF
TRBJ1-2	TRBV19	.	.	TGTGCCAGTAGTAAAGGAGGCAAGGGCTATGGCTACACCTTC	CASSKGGKGYGYTF
TRBJ2-7	TRBV5-8	.	.	TGTGCCAGCAGCGTGAATCGAGCCTACGAGCAGTACTTC	CASSVNRAYEQYF
TRBJ1-1	TRBV10-1	.	.	TGCGCCAGCAGTGAGTCAGGGGGCACTGAAGCTTTCTTT	CASSESGGTEAFF
TRBJ1-3	TRBV27	once	.	TGTGCCAGCAGTCCCAGGTTTCGCTCTGGAAACACCATATATTTT	CASSPRFRSGNTIYF
TRBJ1-1	TRBV18	.	.	TGTGCCAGCTCACCAGTAATAGATTCACTTGAAGCTTTCTTT	CASSPVIDSLEAFF
TRBJ2-2	TRBV7-3	.	.	TGTGCCAGCAGCCCGATTTCAGGATGGAACACCGGGGAGCTGTTTTTT	CASSPISGWNTGELFF
TRBJ1-5	TRBV7-2	once	.	TGTGCCAGCAAGCCCCAGCATTTT	CASKPQHF
TRBJ1-1	TRBV10-3	.	.	TGTGCCCCCAAGTCCCCAATTTCACCCGGGATTAACACTGAAGCTTTCTTT	CAPKSPISPGINTEAFF
TRBJ1-1	TRBV29-1	.	.	TGCAGCGTTGACACGGATGAAGCTTTCTTT	CSVDTDEAFF
TRBJ2-3	TRBV7-2	.	TRBD2	TGTGCCAGCAGCAGCCCGCGGGGGGCCCGTCGGGATACGCAGTATTTT	CASSSPRGARRDTQYF
TRBJ1-2	TRBV29-1	.	.	TGCAGCGCTACCGACTCTAACTATGGCTACACCTTC	CSATDSNYGYTF
TRBJ2-2	TRBV7-9	.	.	TGTGCCAGCAGCTTAGCAAAAGGCACCGGGGAGCTGTTTTTT	CASSLAKGTGELFF
TRBJ1-5	TRBV7-2	.	.	TGTGCCAGCAGCTCCCGGCACCTGGGGGTTAGCAATCAGCCCCAGCATTTT	CASSSRHLGVSNQPQHF
TRBJ2-7	TRBV7-9	.	TRBD2	TGTGCCAGCAGCTTGCCTAGCGGGGCCTCCTACGAGCAGTACTTC	CASSLPSGASYEQYF
TRBJ2-1	TRBV7-2	few	TRBD2	TGTGCCAGCAGCTTAAAGTTAGCGGGGTCTAGCTCCTACAATGAGCAGTTCTTC	CASSLKLAGSSSYNEQFF
TRBJ2-7	TRBV10-3	.	TRBD1	TGTGCCATCAATCCGGGACAGGGCTACGAGCAGTACTTC	CAINPGQGYEQYF
TRBJ2-7	TRBV11-2	.	.	TGTGCCAGCAGCTTATCGGCGTCGGGTCTTTCCTACGAGCAGTACTTC	CASSLSASGLSYEQYF